The clone carrying this T cell receptor (beta chain) was seen a handful of times. Its antigen is still unknown. This entry is derived from a study of response to subunit inactivated influenza vaccine. Findings and caveats of the study: Each seasonal influenza vaccination recruits few new T cells, the authors suggested.

CDR1 and CDR2 (germline): ENHRY, SYGVKD. The trim removed 5 bases at V and 6 bases at J, leaving 9 bases unmatched. The CDR3 has 15 amino acids. TCRdb reprocessed the RT-PCR reads with MiXCR, giving one entry per CDR3 protein. The sample yields about 520,000 distinct CDR3 sequences, 10% to 11% seen once. This sample comprised PBMCs from blood, obtained roughly 45 days after vaccination. The chain recombines TRBV10-3 with TRBJ1-2, with 10 bases lining up with TRBD1. The clonotype was recovered from a man over 45 who received an inactivated influenza vaccine. CDR3 in amino acids: CAISSRDRGDNGYTF. As DNA, the CDR3 is TGTGCCATCAGTAGCCGGGACAGGGGAGATAATGGCTACACCTTC.